This note documents a single TCR beta chain sequence. Data came from immunoSEQ multiplex PCR; TCRdb stores just in-frame clones and leaves some out. The data contain fewer than 100,000 clones, around nine tenths of them seen just once; the ten biggest clones take up 0.35% to 0.5%. Looked up from germline, CDR1 is LGHNA and CDR2 is YSLEER. With 1 base removed from V and 4 bases from J, the gap between germline ends came to 16 bases. The CDR3 length is 16 residues. This entry is derived from a study of technical replicates of blood from several donors. The TCR sequence derives from a human donor in good health. This chain uses TRBV4-3 with TRBJ1-2; a possible D gene is TRBD1 (6 bases). The sequenced sample was T cells isolated from PBMCs. In DNA, the CDR3 is TGCGCCAGCAGCCAAGGGGCGGGCAGGGGATCCTATGGCTACACCTTC. Its protein product is CASSQGAGRGSYGYTF.